Listed here are 16 T cell receptor beta chains from one sample, sequenced in a study of T cells in localized non-small cell lung cancer. The table came from immunoSEQ multiplex PCR; TCRdb's copy has only in-frame clones and leaves some out. This repertoire shows about 59,000 clones, 70% to 90% found once; its top ten account for about 20%. The source was peripheral blood, collected before any cancer treatment. The origin of the receptors is a man between 40 and 70 years old with stage I squamous cell lung carcinoma.

The chain recombines TRBV7-6 with TRBJ2-5, with a possible D match to TRBD2 (6 bases). The J call is uncertain, as TRBJ2-7 better fits the DNA end. Germline V gene lookup returns CDR1 SGHVS and CDR2 FNYEAQ. This CDR3 contains 15 residues. In DNA, the CDR3 is TGTGCCAGCAGCTTAAGCGGGCTCGGGGACTACGAGCAGTACTTC. This codes for CASSLSGLGDYEQYF.

Only one count was recorded for this clone. The J gene is TRBJ1-5, the V gene TRBV4-1, with 7 bases identical to TRBD1. The CDR3 is 17 amino acids. Germline-derived CDR1 and CDR2 are MGHRA and YSYEKL. Trimming cost V 1 base and J 0 bases; bases outside gene matches: 6. The CDR3 loop reads CASSQAGDRYSNQPQHF. The DNA of the CDR3 is TGCGCCAGCAGCCAAGCAGGGGACAGATATAGCAATCAGCCCCAGCATTTT.

The table lists this clone with a count of one. At one of its ends the junction is not consistent with the germline gene, which may arise from a read error. The V gene is TRBV7-7, the J gene TRBJ2-5, with 7 bases aligning to TRBD1. The CDR3 is made up of 14 amino acids. Germline V CDR1 and CDR2: SSHAT, FNYEAQ (reference sequence). CDR3 in DNA: TGTGCTAGCAGCCCAGGGGGAGACCAAGAGACCCAGTACTTC. Translated: CASSPGGDQETQYF.

The chain has TRBV4-3 and TRBJ1-1, with D possibly matching TRBD1 (5 bases). The CDR3 spans 14 residues. From germline, CDR1 is LGHNA and CDR2 YSLEER. Trimming pared 4 bases from V and 2 bases from J, leaving 11 bases between. DNA for the CDR3: TGCGCCAGCAGCCGGGGGGTATCCAACACTGAAGCTTTCTTT. Its translation is CASSRGVSNTEAFF.

On this clone: Compared with germline, one end of the junction differs, possibly owing to a read error. The V and J genes are TRBV9 and TRBJ1-1; possibly TRBD1 for D (6 bases). The CDR3 contains 14 residues. CDR1 and CDR2 from the germline V gene are SGDLS and YYNGEE. CDR3 protein: CVSSESGDPTEAFF. DNA for the CDR3: TGTGTCAGCAGCGAGTCAGGGGACCCCACTGAAGCTTTCTTT.

V gene TRBV28 combines with J gene TRBJ1-5; tentatively, D is TRBD1 (6 bases). Trimming took 6 bases from V and 5 from J, leaving 14 bases between them. CDR3 length equals 14 residues. From germline, CDR1 is MDHEN and CDR2 SYDVKM. The CDR3 DNA reads TGTGCCAGCAGCCTACAGGGAAATGATCAGCCCCAGCATTTT. This translates into CASSLQGNDQPQHF.

The J gene is TRBJ1-5, the V gene TRBV30, with D possibly TRBD1 on 5 matching bases. This CDR3 spans 14 amino acids. The V gene lost 0 bases and the J gene lost 5 bases, with 11 bases spanning the gap. Germline-derived CDR1 and CDR2 are GTSNPN and SVGIG (reference sequence). The CDR3 here is CAWSVRGEDQPQHF. The DNA for the CDR3 is TGTGCCTGGAGTGTACGGGGGGAGGATCAGCCCCAGCATTTT.

The gene calls are TRBV28 and TRBJ2-2; tentative D call: TRBD1 (6 bases). CDR3 length equals 13 residues. Germline V gene sequence: CDR1 MDHEN, CDR2 SYDVKM. V was cut by 11 bases and J by 2 bases, with 12 bases left in between. The CDR3: CAGWGQNTGELFF. CDR3 DNA: TGTGCCGGGTGGGGACAAAACACCGGGGAGCTGTTTTTT.

This clone showed up just once. The chain employs TRBV10-3 and TRBJ2-3; 7 bases match TRBD2. Trimming cost V 4 bases and J 0 bases; bases outside gene matches: 7. Germline lookup yields CDR1 ENHRY and CDR2 SYGVKD. The CDR3 runs to 16 residues. The CDR3 region is CAISAGTIESTDTQYF. DNA for the CDR3: TGTGCCATCAGTGCTGGGACTATCGAGAGCACAGATACGCAGTATTTT.

In nucleotides, the CDR3 is TGTGCCAGCAGCTTTGAGGTACTAGTTCCCTCCCCCTACGAGCAGTACTTC. Translated, it gives CASSFEVLVPSPYEQYF. The gene calls are TRBV7-2 and TRBJ2-7; D may be TRBD2 (5 bases). The CDR3 totals 17 residues. V lost 3 bases to trimming and J lost 2 bases, with 20 bases between them. Germline V gene data show CDR1 as SGHTA and CDR2 as FQGNSA.

The chain links TRBV10-1 to TRBJ2-2, with D possibly TRBD1 on 5 matching bases. The CDR3 has 15 residues. Trimming pared 10 bases from V and 2 bases from J, leaving 17 bases between. In germline, CDR1 is WNHNN, CDR2 SYGVQD (reference sequence). The CDR3 nucleotides read TGCGCCAAAACTACTCGGACAACTAACACCGGGGAGCTGTTTTTT. Its translation: CAKTTRTTNTGELFF.

The rearrangement joins TRBV10-3 to TRBJ2-2; 7 nucleotides line up with TRBD1. V lost 4 bases, J lost 4 bases, and 9 bases stayed unmatched. This CDR3 is 16 amino acids long. Germline CDR1 and CDR2: ENHRY and SYGVKD. The CDR3 sequence is CAISGGETGFTGELFF. DNA for the CDR3: TGTGCCATCAGTGGCGGTGAGACAGGGTTCACCGGGGAGCTGTTTTTT.

Here the CDR3 reads CASSPPQGGWEQYF. Here the CDR3 DNA reads TGTGCCAGCAGCCCCCCCCAGGGGGGGTGGGAGCAGTACTTC. The J gene is TRBJ2-7, the V gene TRBV6-1, with D perhaps being TRBD1 or TRBD2 (7 bases each). V lost 6 bases and J lost 7, with 19 bases in between. CDR3 size: 14 residues. In germline, CDR1 is MNHNS, CDR2 SASEGT.

With respect to this clone: One end of the junction is discordant with germline, which a read error may explain. This chain connects TRBV7-7 to TRBJ2-7, with 7 positions matching TRBD2. Germline lookup yields CDR1 SSHAT and CDR2 FNYEAQ (reference sequence). The CDR3 length is 15 residues. In DNA form, the CDR3 reads TGTGCTAGCAGCCCGAGGGCGGGAGCGGGCTACGAGCAGTACTTC. Translated, it gives CASSPRAGAGYEQYF.

This clone has just a few counts. The genes are TRBV5-1 and TRBJ1-1, with a weak D call TRBD1 (5 bases). V was cut by 3 bases and J by 1 base, with 10 bases left in between. This CDR3 is built from 14 residues. The germline CDR1 and CDR2 sequences are SGHRS and YFSETQ. CDR3 coding DNA: TGCGCCAGCAGCTCCCTTGACAGGAACACTGAAGCTTTCTTT. It specifies CASSSLDRNTEAFF.

The chain couples TRBV15 to TRBJ2-6; D ambiguous. V dropped 6 bases and J dropped 0 bases, with 6 bases sitting between them. The V gene's germline CDR1 is LNHNV and CDR2 YYDKDF (reference sequence). The CDR3 sequence is 14 residues long. As DNA, the CDR3 is TGTGCCACCAGTGAGCCCTCTGGGGCCAACGTCCTGACTTTC. The encoded protein is CATSEPSGANVLTF.